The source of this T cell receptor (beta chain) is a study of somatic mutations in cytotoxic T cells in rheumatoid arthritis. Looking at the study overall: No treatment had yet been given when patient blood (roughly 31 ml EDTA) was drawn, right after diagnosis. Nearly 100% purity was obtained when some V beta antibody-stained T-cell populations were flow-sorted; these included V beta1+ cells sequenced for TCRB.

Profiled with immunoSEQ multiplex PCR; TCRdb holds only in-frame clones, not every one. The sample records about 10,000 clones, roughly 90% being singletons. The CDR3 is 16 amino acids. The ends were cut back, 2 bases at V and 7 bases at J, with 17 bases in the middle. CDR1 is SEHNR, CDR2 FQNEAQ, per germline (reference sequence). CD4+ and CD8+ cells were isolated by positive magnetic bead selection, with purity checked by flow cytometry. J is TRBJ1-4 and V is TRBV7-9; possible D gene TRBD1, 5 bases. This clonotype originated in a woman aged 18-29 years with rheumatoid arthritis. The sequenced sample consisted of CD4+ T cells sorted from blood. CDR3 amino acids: CASSLSPWDYGEKLFF. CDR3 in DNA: TGTGCCAGCAGCTTAAGTCCCTGGGACTACGGTGAAAAACTGTTTTTT.